The T cell receptor beta chain described here comes from a study of blood T cell repertoires in COVID-19. Study summary: From T cells, B-cell-depleted T cells, or PBMCs came the material, which was cDNA or gDNA.

Profiling relied on immunoSEQ multiplex PCR, and the TCRdb table lists in-frame clones only, not all of them. The table has roughly 230,000 clones, roughly 85% seen once; the top ten hold under 8%. The ends lost 0 bases at V and 6 bases at J; junction bases unmatched: 6. The length of the CDR3 is 17 residues. Assignments of participants to cohorts depended upon their own reported clinical history. No more than 2 weeks before study entry, exposed participants had met a case of COVID-19. The rearrangement joins TRBV23-1 to TRBJ1-6; 9 bases align to TRBD1. TRBV23-1 is given ORF status, its function remaining uncertain. This TCR derives from a woman aged 45-60 years who had been exposed to COVID-19. The sequencing sample was made of PBMCs or T cells enriched from blood (not recorded which). The CDR3 loop is CASSQSDRGLGNSPLHF. CDR3 nucleotides: TGCGCCAGCAGTCAATCGGACAGGGGACTGGGTAATTCACCCCTCCACTTT.